This TCR beta chain was recorded in a study of beta chain features in type 1 diabetes. Study-level background: Cell yields, age and gender were similar between patients and healthy donors.

All of the isolated RNA was reverse transcribed, so expressed TCRB transcripts were sequenced. Some clones are missing from TCRdb's copy, which holds only in-frame ones; the method was immunoSEQ multiplex PCR. The table shows around 180,000 clones, with 6.5% to 9.5% occurring only once. This clone was picked up a small number of times. The antigen remains undetermined. This CDR3 is also generated by other DNA sequences in the sample. Germline CDR1 reads SGDLS; CDR2 reads YYNGEE. This CDR3 has 14 residues. Trimming removed 3 bases at V and 0 bases at J, with 9 bases between. Findings and caveats of the study: Type 1 diabetes patients had TCRB CDR3s that were shorter (moderately but significantly so) in all four CD4+ subsets.

Sequenced input: central memory CD4+ T cells from blood. This TCR came from a woman aged 40 to 50 with type 1 diabetes. The J gene is TRBJ1-1, the V gene TRBV9; the D gene is possibly TRBD1 (6 bases). CDR3: CASSAGQLNTEAFF. The CDR3, as DNA: TGTGCCAGCAGCGCCGGACAGCTGAACACTGAAGCTTTCTTT.